This T cell receptor (beta chain) emerged from a study of cytomegalovirus exposure and HLA in healthy donors. Points on this clone: Its antigen is currently unknown.

The V gene lost 10 bases and the J gene lost 3 bases, with 16 bases spanning the gap. The CDR3 extends over 13 amino acids. In germline, CDR1 is MNHNS, CDR2 SASEGT. Both 60 Vbeta primers and 13 Jbeta primers went into the PCR. Assay used: immunoSEQ multiplex PCR; TCRdb lists only in-frame clones, some missing. This table holds 150,000 or so clones, approximately 79% found once. Study conclusions and caveats: Researchers had no immune exposure information except CMV serostatus available.

The source is a man between 18 and 35 years old in good health and CMV-seropositive. The chain links TRBV6-1 to TRBJ2-7; D possibly corresponds to TRBD1 (6 bases). Sample: PBMCs. This chain's CDR3 is CANSQDSSYEQYF. The CDR3 DNA reads TGTGCCAACTCCCAGGACAGCAGCTACGAGCAGTACTTC.